This T cell receptor (beta chain) was recovered during a study of cytomegalovirus exposure and HLA in healthy donors. Study observations and caveats: In most subjects, TCR beta sequences reportedly gave accurate predictions of HLA-A and HLA-B alleles. Later work found that TCR association rates differed between HLA loci; DRB1 had the most and HLA-C the fewest.

The PCR was carried out with 60 Vbeta primers and 13 Jbeta primers. Here immunoSEQ multiplex PCR was the method, and the copy in TCRdb shows in-frame clones only, minus some. The record lists some 200,000 clones, of which the ten most abundant hold about 1.1%. V was clipped by 5 bases and J by 0 bases; unmatched bases: 4. Germline V gene lookup returns CDR1 SGHDN and CDR2 FVKESK. The CDR3 sequence is 14 residues long. Comment on this clone: Its antigen remains unknown.

Sample: PBMCs. This clonotype was obtained from a girl aged 2-10 years in good health and CMV-seropositive. The chain combines TRBV14 with TRBJ2-7; 7 nucleotides agree with TRBD2. The CDR3 DNA follows: TGTGCCAGCAGCTTCGGCGGGAGCTCCTACGAGCAGTACTTC. It encodes CASSFGGSSYEQYF.